What follows describes a single TCR beta chain. As yet, its antigen is unknown. This sample's treatment: roughly 20 received Ad26.COV2.S at low or high dose, single or two shots; roughly five received placebo; per-sample allocation not given. The samples date from day 63 after the first vaccine or placebo injection. This person who donated was an adult of 18-55 years in Boston. The source of the sample is a study of Ad26.COV2.S vaccination and SARS-CoV-2 variants. Turning to the study itself: Of the COV1001 trial arms, the Ad26.COV2.S arm included the donor. Recipients of Ad26.COV2.S got it intramuscularly, once or twice 56 days apart.

Using immunoSEQ multiplex PCR, the repertoire was profiled, and TCRdb retains in-frame clones only, with some absent. The table records more than 300,000 clones, 85% of them present only once. Germline-derived CDR1 and CDR2 are MDHEN and SYDVKM. CDR3 length equals 13 residues. Between the trimmed V and J ends, which lost 3 bases and 5 bases, there was a span of 8 bases. General study results and limits: Reported post-vaccination CD8+ and CD4+ T cell responses to spike showed substantial breadth.

The J gene is TRBJ1-5, the V gene TRBV28, with no clear D. The sequence came from a person between 18 and 65 years old who received the Ad26.COV2.S COVID-19 vaccine or a placebo. The specimen was peripheral blood, collected in a trial of Ad26.COV2.S vaccine versus placebo. The CDR3 spells CASSFPPYQPQHF. The CDR3 DNA reads TGTGCCAGCAGTTTCCCCCCGTATCAGCCCCAGCATTTT. Filled out from reference TRBV28 and TRBJ1-5, the complete variable domain reads DVKVTQSSRYLVKRTGEKVFLECVQDMDHENMFWYRQDPGLGLRLIYFSYDVKMKEKGDIPEGYSVSREKKERFSLILESASTNQTSMYLCASSFPPYQPQHFGDGTRLSIL.